This TCR beta chain was sequenced in a study of a mutant IDH1 vaccine in newly diagnosed glioma. Study at large: Treated patients, averaging about 40 years, were roughly 60% male and approximately 38% female. Earlier treatment was radiotherapy, temozolomide, or both, with most getting both.

Germline CDR1 is SGHVS and CDR2 is FNYEAQ. V shed 4 bases and J 9 bases; nucleotides not matched to a gene: 5. The CDR3 is 13 amino acids. The time point is: baseline, week 1 (first vaccination visit). Noted treatment: pre-vaccination baseline after standard-of-care therapy. Donor tumors were new WHO grade 3 or 4 IDH1-mutant, ATRX-lost astrocytomas. Study-wide results and caveats: Induction of immune responses by the vaccine occurred in 93.3% of patients.

Sequenced by immunoSEQ multiplex PCR; TCRdb stores in-frame clones only, minus some. This sample has about 38,000 clones, with roughly 90% found just once. Remarks on this clone: Antigen specificity is unknown.

V usage is TRBV7-6 and J usage is TRBJ2-1; 8 positions match TRBD1. The receptor's source is a man between 18 and 35 years old with glioma. This material consisted of PBMCs, taken from a glioma patient treated with radiotherapy, temozolomide or both. For the CDR3, the DNA is TGTGCCAGCAGCTACCAGGGGGCGGGTGAGCAGTTCTTC. It encodes CASSYQGAGEQFF.